This T cell receptor (beta chain) was found in a study of blood T cell repertoires in COVID-19. Study-wide background: Samples of COVID-19 (acute and convalescent) were obtained from the United States, Italy and Spain. T cells, B-cell-depleted T cells, or PBMCs supplied cDNA or gDNA.

Germline assignment: CDR1 SQVTM and CDR2 ANQGSEA. This CDR3 is 15 amino acids long. The V end was cut by 7 bases, the J end by 0 bases, with 15 bases between. In the original processing: Reference gene primer amplification in the assay estimated nucleated cell counts. The protocol was immunoSEQ multiplex PCR, while the TCRdb copy is restricted to in-frame clones and leaves out a portion. V, J and clone size reflect that table, while D and trimming were determined from the DNA. The table shows some 250,000 clones, with about 82% occurring only once. Sequencing input: peripheral blood. This receptor was identified in a man at least 80 years old with acute or convalescent COVID-19. J is TRBJ1-4 and V is TRBV29-1, with a possible D match to TRBD1 (6 bases). In DNA, the CDR3 is TGCAGCGCCAAAGGGACATCAGCAACTAATGAAAAACTGTTTTTT. This gives the protein CSAKGTSATNEKLFF.